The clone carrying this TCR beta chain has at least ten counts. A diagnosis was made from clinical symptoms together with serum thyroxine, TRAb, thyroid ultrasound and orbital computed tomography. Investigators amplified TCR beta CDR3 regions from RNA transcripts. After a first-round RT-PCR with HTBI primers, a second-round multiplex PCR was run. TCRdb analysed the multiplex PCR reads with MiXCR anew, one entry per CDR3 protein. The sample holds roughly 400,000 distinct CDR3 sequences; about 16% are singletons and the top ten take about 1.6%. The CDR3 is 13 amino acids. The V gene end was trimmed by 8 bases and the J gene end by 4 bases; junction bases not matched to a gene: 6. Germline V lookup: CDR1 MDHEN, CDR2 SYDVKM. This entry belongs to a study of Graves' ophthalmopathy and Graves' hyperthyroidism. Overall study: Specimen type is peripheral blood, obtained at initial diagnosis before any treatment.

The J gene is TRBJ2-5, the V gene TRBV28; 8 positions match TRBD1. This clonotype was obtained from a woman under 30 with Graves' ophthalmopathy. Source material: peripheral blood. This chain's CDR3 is CASGVTGGETQYF. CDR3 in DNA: TGTGCCAGCGGGGTTACAGGGGGAGAGACCCAGTACTTC.